This T cell receptor beta chain was sequenced in a study of T cells in Graves' hyperthyroidism and ophthalmopathy. V was trimmed by 0 bases and J by 8 bases, leaving 8 bases between them. This CDR3 is 13 amino acids long. CDR1 and CDR2 (germline): LGHNA, YSLEER. Of note for this clonotype: Its antigen is unknown.

General observations from the study: Ophthalmopathy stood apart from stable hyperthyroidism in a 13 V-J model. Most thyroid clonotypes with frequency above 0.001 were detected in blood.

From RNA transcripts, TCR beta CDR3 regions were amplified. The TCR CDR3 was amplified in a first-round RT-PCR using the HTBI primer set. TCRdb re-called the multiplex PCR reads through MiXCR, storing one row per CDR3 protein. In the table there are about 560,000 distinct CDR3 sequences, about 15% of which are singletons. Not enrolled were patients with uncontrolled infection, other autoimmune disease, pregnancy or lactation. The material sequenced was blood. This sequence originates from a woman aged 30 to 39 with Graves' hyperthyroidism. The rearrangement links TRBV4-3 to TRBJ2-1; no reliable D call. The CDR3 protein is CASSQETVDEQFF. In nucleotides, the CDR3 is TGCGCCAGCAGCCAAGAAACGGTCGATGAGCAGTTCTTC.